This T cell receptor (beta chain) appears in the sequencing data of a study of response to subunit inactivated influenza vaccine. TCRdb reprocessed the RT-PCR reads via MiXCR and lists one record per CDR3 protein. The repertoire consists of more than 450,000 distinct CDR3 sequences, with 10% to 12% occurring once and the leading ten covering around 10%. This sample was also put to use in a study of T cells expressing NK-cell markers. As reported in that work: The cDNA for TCR beta came from 5'RACE template switching with UMIs. Among the eight sequenced donors, seven tested HCMV-seropositive and one tested seronegative. The CD3+CD56-NKG2C+ fraction of four donors was likewise dominated by these clonotypes.

The receptor was derived from a man aged 50 to 59 who received an inactivated influenza vaccine. The source material was PBMCs from blood, sampled on the day of vaccination.

Written as DNA, the CDR3 is TGTGCCAGCAGCTTAGATCCTCAGACACAAGAGACCCAGTACTTC. Protein product: CASSLDPQTQETQYF. The chain has TRBV11-2 and TRBJ2-5; no definite D call. Per the germline V gene, CDR1 is SGHAT and CDR2 is FQNNGV. The CDR3 has 15 amino acids. Trimming took 0 bases from V and 2 from J, leaving 10 bases between them.